The 23 T cell receptor beta chains below come from one sample, sequenced in a study of OX40 agonist ivuxolimab in advanced cancers. Measured with immunoSEQ multiplex PCR; TCRdb has only the in-frame clones, and not every one. The repertoire holds some 62,000 clones, with 92% as singletons. Material: CD4+ or CD8+ T cells sorted from blood, obtained in a trial of the OX40 agonist ivuxolimab. These TCRs come from an adult with an advanced solid tumor such as melanoma, head and neck, liver or kidney cancer.

The chain links TRBV29-1 to TRBJ1-2, with 7 positions matching TRBD1. The V gene end was trimmed by 7 bases and the J gene end by 6 bases; junction bases not matched to a gene: 8. CDR1 SQVTM and CDR2 ANQGSEA come from the germline V gene. This CDR3 has 12 amino acids. The CDR3 here is CSDGTASDGYTF. The CDR3 nucleotides are TGCAGCGACGGGACAGCCAGTGATGGCTACACCTTC.

V and J are TRBV7-9 and TRBJ1-4, with 7 bases that match TRBD1. The CDR3 totals 14 residues. From germline, CDR1 is SEHNR and CDR2 FQNEAQ (reference sequence). V lost 5 bases, J lost 4 bases, and 4 bases stayed unmatched. CDR3 coding DNA: TGTGCCAGCAGCCTGGGACAGTTTAATGAAAAACTGTTTTTT. Translation gives CASSLGQFNEKLFF. Complete variable domain (other parts from reference TRBV7-9 and TRBJ1-4): DTGVSQNPRHKITKRGQNVTFRCDPISEHNRLYWYRQTLGQGPEFLTYFQNEAQLEKSRLLSDRFSAERPKGSFSTLEIQRTEQGDSAMYLCASSLGQFNEKLFFGSGTQLSVL.

The chain combines TRBV6-4 with TRBJ1-1; possibly TRBD1 for D (5 bases). V lost 10 bases to trimming and J lost 2 bases, with 14 bases between them. CDR3 length equals 13 residues. Germline V gives CDR1 MRHNA, CDR2 SNTAGT. The CDR3 region is CAKPGGSNTEAFF. DNA of the CDR3: TGTGCCAAGCCCGGGGGGAGTAACACTGAAGCTTTCTTT.

To note about this clone: Other nucleotide sequences from this sample produce the same CDR3. The chain has TRBV5-4 and TRBJ2-6, with D perhaps TRBD2 (7 bases). V lost 3 bases and J 4 bases, leaving 20 bases between the germline ends. The CDR3 extends over 18 amino acids. Germline CDR1 is SGHNT and CDR2 is YYREEE (reference sequence). The CDR3 nucleotides read TGTGCCAGCAGCTCCTCGAATAACCGGGGGGCGGGGGCCAACGTCCTGACTTTC. The encoded protein is CASSSSNNRGAGANVLTF.

This chain links TRBV5-1 with TRBJ2-1, with D perhaps TRBD1 (5 bases). Germline CDR1 reads SGHRS; CDR2 reads YFSETQ. The CDR3 loop spans 12 amino acids. V shed 1 base and J shed 8 bases, with 7 bases lying between them. CDR3 sequence reads: CASSLRGHEQFF. DNA of the CDR3: TGCGCCAGCAGCTTGAGGGGCCATGAGCAGTTCTTC.

The chain carries TRBV6-1 and TRBJ2-5; D gene ambiguous. Trimming stripped 3 bases from V and 3 bases from J, with 23 bases between. Germline loops: CDR1 MNHNS, CDR2 SASEGT. The CDR3 runs 18 residues. This CDR3 reads CASSDRFGRPRTEETQYF. In nucleotides, the CDR3 is TGTGCCAGCAGTGACAGGTTTGGGCGGCCGAGGACCGAAGAGACCCAGTACTTC.

The J gene is TRBJ1-4, the V gene TRBV5-1, with 10 bases matching TRBD1. CDR3 length: 15 residues. Germline V lookup: CDR1 SGHRS, CDR2 YFSETQ. V shed 4 bases and J 6 bases; nucleotides not matched to a gene: 6. The DNA for the CDR3 is TGCGCCAGCAGCATCACCGGGACAGGGGATGAAAAACTGTTTTTT. This codes for CASSITGTGDEKLFF.

This chain connects TRBV10-3 to TRBJ2-1; D is perhaps TRBD2 (6 bases). Trimming removed 4 bases at V and 7 bases at J, with 14 bases between. Germline assignment: CDR1 ENHRY and CDR2 SYGVKD. This CDR3 has 14 amino acids. CDR3 nucleotides: TGTGCCATCAGTGGGCAGGGCCGGGGGAATGAGCAGTTCTTC. Protein product: CAISGQGRGNEQFF.

This chain uses TRBV30 with TRBJ2-3, with 14 nucleotides matching TRBD2. Trimming cost V 2 bases and J 2 bases; bases outside gene matches: 3. This CDR3 has 16 residues. From germline, CDR1 is GTSNPN and CDR2 SVGIG (reference sequence). The CDR3 coding sequence is TGTGCCTGGAGTCCGGGACTAGCGGGGGTCACAGATACGCAGTATTTT. This gives the protein CAWSPGLAGVTDTQYF.

With respect to this clone: This sample also contains other DNA sequences that code for the same CDR3. The rearrangement joins TRBV19 to TRBJ2-3; D unresolved. The germline gives CDR1 LNHDA, CDR2 SQIVND (reference sequence). Trimming cost V 2 bases and J 2 bases, with 2 bases left between them. This CDR3 has 12 amino acids. DNA for the CDR3: TGTGCCAGTAGTATATCCACAGATACGCAGTATTTT. It codes for CASSISTDTQYF.

The V gene is TRBV5-1, the J gene TRBJ2-5; 16 nucleotides agree with TRBD2. Germline V gene sequence: CDR1 SGHRS, CDR2 YFSETQ. CDR3 length equals 16 residues. Germline trimming cut 4 bases from V and 2 bases from J; bases unmatched to any gene: 2. The CDR3: CASSPGLAGGQETQYF. CDR3 sequence (DNA): TGCGCCAGCAGCCCGGGACTAGCGGGAGGGCAAGAGACCCAGTACTTC.

The CDR3 coding sequence is TGTGCCTGGAGTGTCATTATACAAGAGACCCAGTACTTC. Translation: CAWSVIIQETQYF. V is TRBV30 and J is TRBJ2-5; no clear D gene. V shed 0 bases and J shed 2 bases, with 7 bases lying between them. The CDR3 is made up of 13 amino acids. The germline V gene encodes CDR1 GTSNPN and CDR2 SVGIG (reference sequence).

The chain employs TRBV6-5 and TRBJ2-7; 11 nucleotides agree with TRBD2. There are 15 residues in the CDR3. J gave up 1 base and V 6 bases, and 5 bases lay outside the gene matches. Germline CDR1 and CDR2: MNHEY and SVGAGI. CDR3 DNA sequence: TGTGCCAGCAGGGTTACTAGCGGGGGATCCTACGAGCAGTACTTC. Translated: CASRVTSGGSYEQYF.

The chain combines TRBV6-5 with TRBJ1-4, with unresolved D. The germline CDR1 and CDR2 sequences are MNHEY and SVGAGI. The ends were cut back, 2 bases at V and 5 bases at J, with 6 bases in the middle. This CDR3 has 13 amino acids. The DNA for the CDR3 is TGTGCCAGCAGTTACCAGGCAAATGAAAAACTGTTTTTT. Translated: CASSYQANEKLFF.

This clone is a singleton in its sample. The chain joins TRBV12-5 to TRBJ2-2; unclear D gene. The germline V and J ends were trimmed by 4 bases and 4 bases, with 13 bases remaining between them. The CDR3 totals 15 residues. Looked up from germline, CDR1 is LGHNT and CDR2 is FRNRAP. This CDR3 is CASGSEATLTGELFF. The CDR3 nucleotides are TGTGCTAGTGGTTCAGAGGCTACACTCACCGGGGAGCTGTTTTTT.

The chain is built from TRBV6-5 and TRBJ1-2; TRBD1 agrees at 10 bases. From germline, CDR1 is MNHEY and CDR2 SVGAGI. V lost 2 bases and J lost 2; bases outside the gene matches: 5. This CDR3 is built from 16 residues. The CDR3 loop reads CASSYLGTGENYGYTF. The CDR3 region has the DNA TGTGCCAGCAGTTACCTCGGGACAGGGGAGAACTATGGCTACACCTTC.

This rearrangement joins TRBV9 to TRBJ1-6; D not resolved. This CDR3 has 17 amino acids. The V end was cut by 0 bases, the J end by 5 bases, with 15 bases between. Per the germline V gene, CDR1 is SGDLS and CDR2 is YYNGEE. Here the CDR3 reads CASSVEGGPNNNSPLHF. The CDR3 DNA is TGTGCCAGCAGCGTAGAAGGAGGACCGAACAATAATTCACCCCTCCACTTT.

The genes are TRBV7-2 and TRBJ2-1, with TRBD2 matching over 13 bases. CDR1 SGHTA and CDR2 FQGNSA come from the germline V gene. V dropped 5 bases and J dropped 9; count of bases not matched to a gene: 10. CDR3 size: 16 residues. The CDR3 reads CASSPPGLAGSREQFF. DNA for the CDR3: TGTGCCAGCAGCCCACCGGGACTAGCGGGATCTCGTGAGCAGTTCTTC.

As regards this clone: The CDR3 does not end in the conserved phenylalanine or tryptophan, so this is likely a read error. The genes are TRBV29-1 and TRBJ1-1; D unclear. The V end lost 7 bases, the J end lost 0 bases, and 3 bases lay between the germline ends. Germline loops: CDR1 SQVTM, CDR2 ANQGSEA. The CDR3 is made up of 10 amino acids. The DNA for the CDR3 is TGCAGCGCAATGAACACTGAAGCTTTCCTT. Translated, it gives CSAMNTEAFL.

CDR3 nucleotide sequence: TGTGCCAGTAGTCAGCGGGGGCAGAACACTGAAGCTTTCTTT. Amino acid sequence: CASSQRGQNTEAFF. V and J are TRBV19 and TRBJ1-1, with D possibly being TRBD1 (6 bases). The ends were cut back, 5 bases at V and 1 base at J, with 11 bases in the middle. Germline CDR1 and CDR2: LNHDA and SQIVND (reference sequence). The CDR3 covers 14 residues.

This chain uses TRBV10-1 with TRBJ1-1; D is unresolved. Germline V CDR1 and CDR2: WNHNN, SYGVQD (reference sequence). V gave up 7 bases and J gave up 0 bases, with 9 bases separating them. The CDR3 is 13 residues long. The CDR3 sequence: CASNRDLNTEAFF. The CDR3 bases are TGCGCCAGCAATCGAGACTTGAACACTGAAGCTTTCTTT.

This clone was picked up one time. V and J are TRBV2 and TRBJ2-3; D could derive from TRBD1 or TRBD2 (5 bases each). Trimming left V 2 bases short and J 2 bases short, with 8 bases between. From germline, CDR1 is SNHLY and CDR2 FYNNEI. The CDR3 spans 14 residues. CDR3 region: CASSEQGPTDTQYF. The CDR3 DNA sequence: TGTGCCAGCAGTGAACAGGGACCCACAGATACGCAGTATTTT.

The rearrangement uses TRBV9 and TRBJ2-3, with D tentatively TRBD2 (6 bases). Trimming pared 3 bases from V and 2 bases from J, leaving 19 bases between. Germline V gives CDR1 SGDLS, CDR2 YYNGEE. The CDR3 totals 17 residues. CDR3 DNA sequence: TGTGCCAGCAGCGGCCGGACTATTCCTATTATCACAGATACGCAGTATTTT. This codes for CASSGRTIPIITDTQYF. Variable domain in full (rest from reference TRBV9 and TRBJ2-3): DSGVTQTPKHLITATGQRVTLRCSPRSGDLSVYWYQQSLDQGLQFLIQYYNGEERAKGNILERFSAQQFPDLHSELNLSSLELGDSALYFCASSGRTIPIITDTQYFGPGTRLTVL.